Below are 32 T cell receptor beta chains sequenced from a single sample in a study of shared clonotypes between healthy human individuals. The protocol was immunoSEQ multiplex PCR, while the TCRdb copy is restricted to in-frame clones and leaves out a portion. The profile shows about 1 million clones, around four fifths of them singletons. Sequencing was done on a sample of memory CD4+ T cells sorted from blood. Documented subset: CD45RA-negative fraction. The receptor source for this set is a man between 18 and 29 years old in good health.

The rearrangement joins TRBV5-3 to TRBJ1-4; D might be TRBD1 (5 bases). TRBV5-3 is designated an ORF whose function remains uncertain. CDR3 length equals 14 residues. Trimming removed 0 bases from V and 7 bases from J, with 10 bases in between. DNA for the CDR3: TGTGCCAGAAGCTTGGAGGGGCGCCGTGAAAAACTGTTTTTT. Protein product: CARSLEGRREKLFF.

The chain is built from TRBV5-1 and TRBJ2-7; TRBD2 aligns across 9 bases. V trimming: 0 bases; J trimming: 2 bases; junction bases outside the gene matches: 6. Germline V gene lookup returns CDR1 SGHRS and CDR2 YFSETQ. The CDR3 length is 16 residues. CDR3 region: CASSLGVAGGPYEQYF. The CDR3 DNA reads as TGCGCCAGCAGCTTGGGGGTCGCGGGAGGGCCCTACGAGCAGTACTTC.

The V and J genes are TRBV7-9 and TRBJ2-1; D is possibly TRBD2 (6 bases). The germline V and J ends were trimmed by 6 bases and 8 bases, with 20 bases remaining between them. The germline V gene encodes CDR1 SEHNR and CDR2 FQNEAQ (reference sequence). CDR3 length: 15 amino acids. The CDR3 DNA reads as TGTGCCAGCAGTAAGTGGGAGGTCCGGAGGGATGAGCAGTTCTTC. Translated: CASSKWEVRRDEQFF.

This chain uses TRBV19 with TRBJ2-3; no definite D call. The CDR3 sequence is 13 residues long. V lost 6 bases to trimming and J lost 1 base, with 8 bases between them. Germline CDR1 and CDR2: LNHDA and SQIVND (reference sequence). The chain's CDR3 is CASRDPGTDTQYF. The CDR3 region has the DNA TGTGCCAGTAGGGATCCGGGCACAGATACGCAGTATTTT.

V is TRBV12-5 and J is TRBJ1-6; a possible D gene is TRBD1 (6 bases). CDR1 is LGHNT, CDR2 FRNRAP, per germline. The CDR3 contains 17 residues. With 2 bases removed from V and 5 bases from J, the gap between germline ends came to 16 bases. CDR3: CASGLRRQAIHNSPLHF. The CDR3 region has the DNA TGTGCTAGTGGTTTGAGGAGACAGGCCATCCATAATTCACCCCTCCACTTT.

This clone was seen a few times. This sequence joins TRBV18 and TRBJ2-7, with 7 bases fitting TRBD2. The V gene's germline CDR1 is KGHSH and CDR2 LQKENI. CDR3 length: 15 amino acids. V dropped 3 bases and J dropped 3; count of bases not matched to a gene: 8. CDR3 bases: TGTGCCAGCTCACCTTCGGGACTAACCAACTACGAGCAGTACTTC. It codes for CASSPSGLTNYEQYF.

V usage is TRBV11-2 and J usage is TRBJ2-2; TRBD2 matches at 12 bases. After removal of 5 bases from V and 5 bases from J, the junction contained 9 bases not matched to a gene. Looked up from germline, CDR1 is SGHAT and CDR2 is FQNNGV. This CDR3 is built from 17 residues. This CDR3 is CASSPQTSGGNTGELFF. The DNA of the CDR3 is TGTGCCAGCAGCCCACAGACTAGCGGGGGTAATACCGGGGAGCTGTTTTTT.

This clone was seen a few times. CDR3 bases: TGTGCCTGGAACCATGGATCGAACACTGAAGCTTTCTTT. Translated: CAWNHGSNTEAFF. V gene TRBV30 combines with J gene TRBJ1-1; D gene ambiguous. This CDR3 is built from 13 residues. CDR1 GTSNPN and CDR2 SVGIG come from the germline V gene (reference sequence). V lost 4 bases and J 1 base, leaving 10 bases between the germline ends.

The rearrangement joins TRBV5-1 to TRBJ1-2; perhaps TRBD1 as D (5 bases). The CDR3 loop spans 14 amino acids. Germline V gene data show CDR1 as SGHRS and CDR2 as YFSETQ. Trimming pared 0 bases from V and 5 bases from J, leaving 11 bases between. CDR3 protein: CASSLDQGKYGYTF. DNA for the CDR3: TGCGCCAGCAGCTTGGATCAGGGAAAATATGGCTACACCTTC.

For the CDR3, the DNA is TGTGCCACCAGCAGAGTGTCATCGGGGGCAAACACCATATATTTT. As protein: CATSRVSSGANTIYF. The chain employs TRBV15 and TRBJ1-3; D is possibly TRBD1 (6 bases). The CDR3 has 15 amino acids. Germline V lookup: CDR1 LNHNV, CDR2 YYDKDF (reference sequence). Deletions cut 1 base from V and 6 bases from J, with 13 bases between.

This sequence joins TRBV6-1 and TRBJ2-5, with D unclear. Germline V lookup: CDR1 MNHNS, CDR2 SASEGT. CDR3 length: 13 residues. CDR3 residues: CSSAIPSPETQYF. Written as DNA, the CDR3 is TGTTCTTCAGCAATCCCCTCCCCCGAGACCCAGTACTTC.

V is TRBV2 and J is TRBJ2-3; D possibly uses TRBD1 or TRBD2 (6 bases each). CDR1 is SNHLY, CDR2 FYNNEI, per germline. CDR3 length: 15 amino acids. Trimming removed 7 bases at V and 2 bases at J, with 16 bases between. CDR3 sequence (DNA): TGTGCCAGCACCGAACTCGGGGGCCCCACAGATACGCAGTATTTT. Amino acids: CASTELGGPTDTQYF. Full variable domain (remainder filled in from reference TRBV2 and TRBJ2-3): EPEVTQTPSHQVTQMGQEVILRCVPISNHLYFYWYRQILGQKVEFLVSFYNNEISEKSEIFDDQFSVERPDGSNFTLKIRSTKLEDSAMYFCASTELGGPTDTQYFGPGTRLTVL.

V is TRBV19 and J is TRBJ2-2, with D possibly being TRBD2 (5 bases). Deletions cut 1 base from V and 3 bases from J, with 6 bases between. CDR1 is LNHDA and CDR2 is SQIVND in the germline V gene (reference sequence). The CDR3 totals 14 residues. The DNA for the CDR3 is TGTGCCAGTAGTATAGGGGGAGACACCGGGGAGCTGTTTTTT. Translation: CASSIGGDTGELFF.

The chain employs TRBV5-5 and TRBJ2-5; D call uncertain. This CDR3 is 15 amino acids long. Germline loops: CDR1 SGHKS, CDR2 YYEKEE (reference sequence). Trimming removed 2 bases at V and 5 bases at J, with 16 bases between. CDR3 nucleotide sequence: TGTGCCAGCAGCTTAGAATTGACTGTTTCGGAGACCCAGTACTTC. Protein: CASSLELTVSETQYF.

There are many counts of this clone. The V gene is TRBV5-1, the J gene TRBJ2-3, with TRBD2 identical over 9 bases. Germline assignment: CDR1 SGHRS and CDR2 YFSETQ. The J segment lost 7 bases and the V segment lost 2 bases, leaving 8 bases of the junction unmatched. This CDR3 contains 15 residues. CDR3 in amino acids: CASSLAGGRGNTQYF. The DNA for the CDR3 is TGCGCCAGCAGCTTAGCGGGAGGAAGGGGCAATACGCAGTATTTT.

The chain employs TRBV10-3 and TRBJ1-5; D gene unclear. CDR1 and CDR2 from the germline V gene are ENHRY and SYGVKD. The CDR3 length is 13 residues. Trimming cost V 11 bases and J 7 bases, with 18 bases left between them. In DNA form, the CDR3 reads TGTGCCGCGCGACCGGACGGCAGCCAGCCCCAGCATTTT. Protein sequence: CAARPDGSQPQHF.

The chain employs TRBV29-1 and TRBJ2-5; 8 positions agree with TRBD2. V lost 4 bases and J lost 5; bases outside the gene matches: 9. Germline CDR1 and CDR2: SQVTM and ANQGSEA. The CDR3 is 14 amino acids. CDR3: CSVVEGTRGETQYF. Here the CDR3 DNA reads TGCAGCGTTGTGGAGGGGACTAGGGGGGAGACCCAGTACTTC.

About this clone: This sample includes further DNA sequences coding for the same CDR3. The J gene is TRBJ1-5, the V gene TRBV18; D may be TRBD1 (6 bases). The CDR3 is made up of 14 amino acids. The V end was cut by 5 bases, the J end by 0 bases, with 8 bases between. Germline V gene sequence: CDR1 KGHSH, CDR2 LQKENI. The CDR3 loop is CASSSQGSNQPQHF. CDR3 DNA: TGTGCCAGCTCATCACAGGGTAGCAATCAGCCCCAGCATTTT.

This chain uses TRBV5-8 with TRBJ2-3; D unresolved. Trimming stripped 6 bases from V and 6 bases from J, with 8 bases between. CDR1 SGHTS and CDR2 YDEGEE come from the germline V gene. This CDR3 comprises 11 residues. The CDR3: CASTVRDTQYF. CDR3 bases: TGTGCCAGCACCGTGAGGGATACGCAGTATTTT.

This chain links TRBV10-2 with TRBJ1-2; TRBD1 is a possible D gene (5 bases). The CDR3 is made up of 16 amino acids. Germline lookup yields CDR1 WSHSY and CDR2 SAAADI. Between the trimmed V and J ends, which lost 2 bases and 8 bases, there was a span of 21 bases. The CDR3 sequence is CASSEMRPAGTGGYTF. The CDR3 nucleotides are TGCGCCAGCAGTGAGATGAGACCTGCAGGGACGGGCGGCTACACCTTC.

This clone was recorded a few times. The V and J genes are TRBV28 and TRBJ1-5; unclear D gene. V lost 3 bases to trimming and J lost 11 bases, with 23 bases between them. The CDR3 runs 16 residues. In germline, CDR1 is MDHEN, CDR2 SYDVKM. CDR3 sequence: CASSFLSSGQFGSQHF. The CDR3 coding sequence is TGTGCCAGCAGTTTTCTGAGTTCCGGGCAGTTCGGATCCCAGCATTTT.

CDR3 sequence (DNA): TGTGCCAGCAGAGATCACAGGGCGTTCGACGAGCAGTACTTC. This sequence encodes CASRDHRAFDEQYF. The genes are TRBV25-1 and TRBJ2-7; tentative D call: TRBD1 (6 bases). The CDR3 sequence is 14 residues long. V lost 6 bases, J lost 5 bases, and 17 bases lay in between. The germline gives CDR1 MGHDK, CDR2 SYGVNS.

Comments on this clone: This sample includes further DNA sequences coding for the same CDR3. The chain recombines TRBV6-5 with TRBJ1-5; D is undetermined. The CDR3 sequence is 13 residues long. V gave up 6 bases and J gave up 0 bases, with 6 bases separating them. CDR1 and CDR2 from the germline V gene are MNHEY and SVGAGI. CDR3 loop: CASSPLSNQPQHF. The CDR3 bases are TGTGCCAGCAGCCCTCTTAGCAATCAGCCCCAGCATTTT.

The rearrangement links TRBV4-3 to TRBJ2-3, with 8 bases identical to TRBD2. This CDR3 is built from 17 residues. J lost 2 bases, V lost 0 bases, and 7 bases had no gene match. The V gene's germline CDR1 is LGHNA and CDR2 YSLEER. The CDR3 reads CASSQDQRETFTDTQYF. The CDR3 DNA reads as TGCGCCAGCAGCCAAGATCAGCGGGAGACATTCACAGATACGCAGTATTTT.

This chain connects TRBV2 to TRBJ2-5, with 8 nucleotides matching TRBD2. In germline, CDR1 is SNHLY, CDR2 FYNNEI. Germline trimming cut 5 bases from V and 5 bases from J; bases unmatched to any gene: 4. This CDR3 is built from 13 residues. CDR3 sequence (DNA): TGTGCCAGCAGTTTTCCGGGAGGGGAGACCCAGTACTTC. Protein product: CASSFPGGETQYF.

Only one count was recorded for this clone. The chain is built from TRBV11-2 and TRBJ2-2, with no clear D. Trimming took off 5 bases at V and 8 bases at J, with 15 bases between the two ends. This CDR3 comprises 14 residues. Germline lookup yields CDR1 SGHAT and CDR2 FQNNGV. The CDR3 is CASSVARVGGELFF. The CDR3 DNA follows: TGTGCCAGCAGCGTGGCCCGGGTGGGAGGGGAGCTGTTTTTT.

This clone turned up a few times. The V call is TRBV4-1, the J call TRBJ2-5; maybe TRBD1 (6 bases). Germline V CDR1 and CDR2: MGHRA, YSYEKL. The CDR3 extends over 13 amino acids. V lost 1 base and J 7 bases, leaving 10 bases between the germline ends. In nucleotides, the CDR3 is TGCGCCAGCAGCCAAGCTGGGGGCGGGACCCAGTACTTC. Its protein product is CASSQAGGGTQYF.

The chain is built from TRBV4-1 and TRBJ1-5; 10 bases agree with TRBD1. This CDR3 spans 15 amino acids. With 5 bases clipped from V and 3 bases from J, the junction kept 4 bases outside the gene matches. CDR1 MGHRA and CDR2 YSYEKL come from the germline V gene. This CDR3 reads CASSRTGGFNQPQHF. In DNA form, the CDR3 reads TGCGCCAGCAGCAGGACAGGGGGGTTCAATCAGCCCCAGCATTTT.

On this clone itself: Other nucleotide sequences from this sample produce the same CDR3. The chain carries TRBV5-1 and TRBJ2-7, with D hard to call. This CDR3 is built from 11 residues. V lost 4 bases to trimming and J lost 3 bases, with 5 bases between them. CDR1 and CDR2 (germline): SGHRS, YFSETQ. CDR3 sequence (DNA): TGCGCCAGCAGCGAGAACTACGAGCAGTACTTC. It is translated as CASSENYEQYF.

V gene TRBV9 combines with J gene TRBJ2-2; perhaps TRBD2 as D (6 bases). The CDR3 totals 14 residues. Germline CDR1 reads SGDLS; CDR2 reads YYNGEE. Trimming stripped 1 base from V and 6 bases from J, with 10 bases between. CDR3 amino acids: CASSVSGVPGELFF. The DNA of the CDR3 is TGTGCCAGCAGCGTATCGGGGGTCCCCGGGGAGCTGTTTTTT.

The rearrangement uses TRBV25-1 and TRBJ2-2; 9 bases fit TRBD2. The CDR3 consists of 17 residues. In germline, CDR1 is MGHDK, CDR2 SYGVNS. The V segment lost 0 bases and the J segment 6 bases; nucleotides outside the gene matches: 8. The CDR3 DNA reads as TGTGCCAGCAGTGAATATATGATAGCGGGAGTATCCGGGGAGCTGTTTTTT. Encoded protein: CASSEYMIAGVSGELFF.

In this sample, this clone turned up a few times. This chain uses TRBV4-1 with TRBJ2-3, with 8 nucleotides matching TRBD1. CDR1 and CDR2 from the germline V gene are MGHRA and YSYEKL. Germline trimming cut 1 base from V and 5 bases from J; bases unmatched to any gene: 11. There are 17 residues in the CDR3. CDR3: CASSQVSGQGSGDTQYF. In DNA, the CDR3 is TGCGCCAGCAGCCAAGTATCCGGACAGGGTTCGGGAGATACGCAGTATTTT.